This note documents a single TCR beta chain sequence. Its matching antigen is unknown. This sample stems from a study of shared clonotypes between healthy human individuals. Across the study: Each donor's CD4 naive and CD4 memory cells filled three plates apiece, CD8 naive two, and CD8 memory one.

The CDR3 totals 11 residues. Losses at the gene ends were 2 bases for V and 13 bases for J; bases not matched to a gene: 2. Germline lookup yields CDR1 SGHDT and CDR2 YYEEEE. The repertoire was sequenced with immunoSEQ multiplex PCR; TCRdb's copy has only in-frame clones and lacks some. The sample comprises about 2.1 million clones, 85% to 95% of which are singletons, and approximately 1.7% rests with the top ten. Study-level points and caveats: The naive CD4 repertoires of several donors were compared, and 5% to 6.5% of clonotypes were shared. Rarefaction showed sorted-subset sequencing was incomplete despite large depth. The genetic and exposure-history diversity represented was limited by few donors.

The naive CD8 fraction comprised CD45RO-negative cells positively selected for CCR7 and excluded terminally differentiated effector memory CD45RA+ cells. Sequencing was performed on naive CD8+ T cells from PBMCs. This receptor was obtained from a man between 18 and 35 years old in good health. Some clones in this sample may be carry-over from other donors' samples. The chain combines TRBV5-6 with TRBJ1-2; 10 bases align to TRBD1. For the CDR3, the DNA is TGTGCCAGCAGCTTAAGGACAGGGGGCACCTTC. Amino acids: CASSLRTGGTF.